This entry concerns a single T cell receptor beta chain. Its antigen is not known. This sample was taken from a study of T cell clonotyping in hematopoietic cell transplantation. Points from the study as a whole: Few recipient clonotypes overlapped donors; over 95% were de novo at given depth. CD4 and CD8 repertoire contributions could not be separated without sorting.

The repertoire was sequenced with immunoSEQ multiplex PCR; TCRdb's copy has only in-frame clones and lacks some. The table shows roughly 13,000 clones, with over 85% occurring only once. This CDR3 spans 14 amino acids. Germline-derived CDR1 and CDR2 are SGHDT and YYEEEE. V lost 6 bases and J lost 0; bases outside the gene matches: 6. The material was PBMCs, obtained 100 days after allogeneic stem cell transplant. The gene calls are TRBV5-6 and TRBJ2-7; 7 bases agree with TRBD1. The TCR comes from a female patient between 50 and 60 years old who had an allogeneic stem cell transplant from an unrelated donor, so the T cells may come from the graft donor. Some clones in this sample may be carry-over from other donors' samples. CDR3 in amino acids: CASIPSGGSYEQYV. The DNA for the CDR3 is TGTGCCAGCATCCCTTCAGGGGGCTCCTACGAGCAGTACGTC.